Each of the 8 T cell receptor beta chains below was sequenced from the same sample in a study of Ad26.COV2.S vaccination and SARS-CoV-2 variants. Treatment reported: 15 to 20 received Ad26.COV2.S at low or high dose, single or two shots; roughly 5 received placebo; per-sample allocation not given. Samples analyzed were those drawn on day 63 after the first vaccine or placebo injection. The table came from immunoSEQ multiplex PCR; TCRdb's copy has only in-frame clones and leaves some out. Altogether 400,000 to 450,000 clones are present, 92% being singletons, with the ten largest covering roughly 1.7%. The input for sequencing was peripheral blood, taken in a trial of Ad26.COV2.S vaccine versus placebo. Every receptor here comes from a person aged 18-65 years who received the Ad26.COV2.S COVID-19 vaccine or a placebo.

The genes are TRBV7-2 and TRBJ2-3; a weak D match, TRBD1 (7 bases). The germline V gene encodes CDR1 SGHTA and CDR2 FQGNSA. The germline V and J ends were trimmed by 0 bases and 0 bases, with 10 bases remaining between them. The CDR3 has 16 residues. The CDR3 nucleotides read TGTGCCAGCAGCTTAGCGACAGGGACTAGCACAGATACGCAGTATTTT. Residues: CASSLATGTSTDTQYF.

In DNA form, the CDR3 reads TGTGCCAGCAGTTCCCGGACAGGCTCTGGAAACACCATATATTTT. This sequence encodes CASSSRTGSGNTIYF. The chain employs TRBV2 and TRBJ1-3, with TRBD1 matching over 7 bases. Germline CDR1 is SNHLY and CDR2 is FYNNEI. With 5 bases clipped from V and 0 bases from J, the junction kept 4 bases outside the gene matches. The CDR3 spans 15 residues.

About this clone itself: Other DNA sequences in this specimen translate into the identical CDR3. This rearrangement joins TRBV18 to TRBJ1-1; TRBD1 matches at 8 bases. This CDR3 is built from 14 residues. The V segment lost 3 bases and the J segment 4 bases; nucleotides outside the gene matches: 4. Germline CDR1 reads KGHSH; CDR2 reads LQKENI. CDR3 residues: CASSPLDRGTEAFF. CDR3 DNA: TGTGCCAGCTCACCCCTAGACAGGGGCACTGAAGCTTTCTTT.

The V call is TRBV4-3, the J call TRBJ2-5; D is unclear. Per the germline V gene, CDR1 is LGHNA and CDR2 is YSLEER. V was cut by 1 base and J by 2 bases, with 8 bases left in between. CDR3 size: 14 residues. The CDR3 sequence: CASSQGDLQETQYF. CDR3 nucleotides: TGCGCCAGCAGCCAAGGTGACCTTCAAGAGACCCAGTACTTC.

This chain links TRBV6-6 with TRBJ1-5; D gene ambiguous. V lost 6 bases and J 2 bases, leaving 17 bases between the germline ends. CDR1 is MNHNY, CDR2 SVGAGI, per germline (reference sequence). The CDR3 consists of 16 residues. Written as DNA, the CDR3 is TGTGCCAGCAGCGGAGATCCCTCTATGGGCAATCAGCCCCAGCATTTT. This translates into CASSGDPSMGNQPQHF.

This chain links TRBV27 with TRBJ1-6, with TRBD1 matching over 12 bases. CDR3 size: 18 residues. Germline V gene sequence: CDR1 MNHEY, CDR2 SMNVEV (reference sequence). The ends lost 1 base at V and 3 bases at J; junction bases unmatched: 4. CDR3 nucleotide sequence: TGTGCCAGCAGTTTATACGGGACAGGGGGCTACTATAATTCACCCCTCCACTTT. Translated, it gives CASSLYGTGGYYNSPLHF.

The CDR3 sequence is CAWSEGWTDTQYF. The CDR3 nucleotides read TGTGCCTGGAGTGAGGGTTGGACAGATACGCAGTATTTT. The chain carries TRBV30 and TRBJ2-3; D call uncertain. CDR3 size: 13 residues. The V gene's germline CDR1 is GTSNPN and CDR2 SVGIG (reference sequence). Trimming left V 1 base short and J 3 bases short, with 8 bases between.

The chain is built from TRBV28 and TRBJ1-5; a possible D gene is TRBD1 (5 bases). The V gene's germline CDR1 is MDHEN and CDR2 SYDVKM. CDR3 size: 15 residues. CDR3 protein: CAAARRGYSNQPQHF. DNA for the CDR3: TGTGCAGCTGCGAGGCGGGGGTATAGCAATCAGCCCCAGCATTTT.